Listed below are T cell receptor beta chains from one sample, sequenced in a study of glioma-infiltrating T cells. TCRdb re-derived calls from the multiplex PCR reads in MiXCR, one entry per CDR3 protein. This table has under 150,000 distinct CDR3 sequences, about two fifths appearing once. The sequencing sample was made of glioma tissue, nonneoplastic brain tissue, or PBMCs (not recorded which). All receptors derive from a human donor with low-grade glioma or glioblastoma, undergoing nonglioma brain surgery, or in good health (not recorded which). CDR3s include the opening cysteine and the closing phenylalanine or tryptophan. Each record gives: D gene, V gene, clone size, J gene, CDR3 protein, CDR3 DNA. The D gene is left open where the match is weak. The listing skips clone size in some rows; elsewhere it reads once, few, many or a size class.

D gene: TRBD2
V gene: TRBV28
clone size: few
J gene: TRBJ2-4
CDR3 protein: CASSLSGLARLAKNIQYF
CDR3 DNA: TGTGCCAGCAGTCTGTCGGGACTAGCTCGGTTGGCCAAAAACATTCAGTACTTC

D gene: -
V gene: TRBV3-1
clone size: -
J gene: TRBJ2-3
CDR3 protein: CASSQDWAGSTDTQYF
CDR3 DNA: TGTGCCAGCAGCCAAGATTGGGCGGGGAGCACAGATACGCAGTATTTT

D gene: -
V gene: TRBV20-1
clone size: few
J gene: TRBJ2-3
CDR3 protein: CSAVGISSEDTQYF
CDR3 DNA: TGCAGTGCTGTGGGGATTAGCAGTGAAGATACGCAGTATTTT

D gene: -
V gene: TRBV3-1
clone size: -
J gene: TRBJ1-1
CDR3 protein: CASSQDRVGTEAFF
CDR3 DNA: TGTGCCAGCAGCCAAGACAGGGTTGGCACTGAAGCTTTCTTT

D gene: TRBD1
V gene: TRBV6-1
clone size: -
J gene: TRBJ2-3
CDR3 protein: CASSEEGQGAKDTQYF
CDR3 DNA: TGTGCCAGCAGCGAGGAAGGACAGGGGGCTAAGGATACGCAGTATTTT

D gene: -
V gene: TRBV4-2
clone size: -
J gene: TRBJ1-1
CDR3 protein: CASSQEVVGEGEAFF
CDR3 DNA: TGTGCCAGCAGCCAAGAAGTCGTAGGGGAGGGTGAAGCTTTCTTT

D gene: -
V gene: TRBV27
clone size: -
J gene: TRBJ2-2
CDR3 protein: CASINTGELFF
CDR3 DNA: TGTGCCAGCATAAATACCGGGGAGCTGTTTTTT

D gene: TRBD2
V gene: TRBV4-3
clone size: -
J gene: TRBJ2-3
CDR3 protein: CASSQTLLAGRTDTQYF
CDR3 DNA: TGCGCCAGCAGCCAGACCTTACTAGCGGGAAGAACAGATACGCAGTATTTT

D gene: -
V gene: TRBV29-1
clone size: -
J gene: TRBJ2-3
CDR3 protein: CSVEDSTDTQYF
CDR3 DNA: TGCAGCGTTGAGGACAGCACAGATACGCAGTATTTT

D gene: -
V gene: TRBV6-1
clone size: -
J gene: TRBJ2-5
CDR3 protein: CASATPTTQTQYF
CDR3 DNA: TGTGCCAGCGCGACTCCGACTACTCAAACCCAGTACTTC

D gene: -
V gene: TRBV5-4
clone size: -
J gene: TRBJ2-3
CDR3 protein: CASSLWGGTDTQYF
CDR3 DNA: TGTGCCAGCAGCTTATGGGGAGGCACAGATACGCAGTATTTT

D gene: -
V gene: TRBV18
clone size: many
J gene: TRBJ2-3
CDR3 protein: CASSPTGTTDTQYF
CDR3 DNA: TGTGCCAGCAGCCCCACAGGGACCACAGATACGCAGTATTTT

D gene: -
V gene: TRBV27
clone size: few
J gene: TRBJ1-2
CDR3 protein: CASSPFGGRGYGYTF
CDR3 DNA: TGTGCCAGCAGTCCCTTCGGGGGACGGGGCTATGGCTACACCTTC

D gene: -
V gene: TRBV2
clone size: few
J gene: TRBJ2-2
CDR3 protein: CASSGYTGELFF
CDR3 DNA: TGTGCCAGCAGTGGATACACCGGGGAGCTGTTTTTT

D gene: -
V gene: TRBV20-1
clone size: -
J gene: TRBJ2-7
CDR3 protein: CSAVPSYEQYF
CDR3 DNA: TGCAGTGCTGTCCCGTCTTATGAGCAGTACTTC

D gene: TRBD1
V gene: TRBV4-1
clone size: -
J gene: TRBJ1-4
CDR3 protein: CASSQDRDSRNEKLFF
CDR3 DNA: TGCGCCAGCAGCCAAGATCGGGACAGCCGAAATGAAAAACTGTTTTTT

D gene: -
V gene: TRBV20-1
clone size: -
J gene: TRBJ2-1
CDR3 protein: CSASWNKGDNEQFF
CDR3 DNA: TGCAGTGCTAGCTGGAACAAAGGGGACAATGAGCAGTTCTTC

D gene: TRBD2
V gene: TRBV2
clone size: few
J gene: TRBJ2-1
CDR3 protein: CASLSGTSGYNEQFF
CDR3 DNA: TGTGCCAGCTTATCCGGGACTAGCGGATACAATGAGCAGTTCTTC

D gene: -
V gene: TRBV20-1
clone size: -
J gene: TRBJ2-3
CDR3 protein: CSARGPFAGATSDTQYF
CDR3 DNA: TGCAGTGCTAGAGGACCCTTCGCGGGGGCAACTTCAGATACGCAGTATTTT

D gene: -
V gene: TRBV7-9
clone size: once
J gene: TRBJ2-1
CDR3 protein: CASSLYFGYEQFF
CDR3 DNA: TGTGCCAGCAGCTTATACTTCGGGTACGAGCAGTTCTTC

D gene: TRBD2
V gene: TRBV20-1
clone size: few
J gene: TRBJ2-1
CDR3 protein: CSAKGTSGVYNEQFF
CDR3 DNA: TGCAGTGCTAAGGGGACTAGCGGGGTCTACAATGAGCAGTTCTTC

D gene: -
V gene: TRBV4-1
clone size: -
J gene: TRBJ2-3
CDR3 protein: CASSQDRRDTDTQYF
CDR3 DNA: TGCGCCAGCAGCCAAGATAGACGGGACACAGATACGCAGTATTTT

D gene: -
V gene: TRBV6-2/TRBV6-3
clone size: -
J gene: TRBJ2-1
CDR3 protein: CASRNGHAYYNEQFF
CDR3 DNA: TGTGCCAGCAGAAACGGACATGCCTACTACAATGAGCAGTTCTTC

D gene: -
V gene: TRBV18
clone size: once
J gene: TRBJ1-1
CDR3 protein: CASSPLRGEAFF
CDR3 DNA: TGTGCCAGCTCACCACTCAGGGGTGAAGCTTTCTTT

D gene: -
V gene: TRBV27
clone size: few
J gene: TRBJ1-5
CDR3 protein: CASKSTDRGNQPQHF
CDR3 DNA: TGTGCCAGCAAATCTACGGATCGGGGCAATCAGCCCCAGCATTTT

D gene: -
V gene: TRBV4-1
clone size: -
J gene: TRBJ2-3
CDR3 protein: CASSQEWGRQYF
CDR3 DNA: TGCGCCAGCAGCCAAGAATGGGGTAGGCAGTATTTT

D gene: TRBD1
V gene: TRBV4-3
clone size: few
J gene: TRBJ1-1
CDR3 protein: CANSQDRGQGAFF
CDR3 DNA: TGCGCCAACAGCCAAGATCGGGGACAGGGGGCTTTCTTT

D gene: -
V gene: TRBV6-1
clone size: many
J gene: TRBJ2-5
CDR3 protein: CASSSHETQYF
CDR3 DNA: TGTGCCAGCAGTTCTCATGAGACCCAGTACTTC

D gene: -
V gene: TRBV27
clone size: few
J gene: TRBJ1-2
CDR3 protein: CASSFDRTYGYTF
CDR3 DNA: TGTGCCAGCAGTTTTGATCGGACCTATGGCTACACCTTC

D gene: TRBD1
V gene: TRBV30
clone size: -
J gene: TRBJ1-1
CDR3 protein: CAWAPGQEFDTEAFF
CDR3 DNA: TGTGCCTGGGCCCCGGGACAGGAGTTTGACACTGAAGCTTTCTTT

D gene: TRBD2
V gene: TRBV6-1
clone size: few
J gene: TRBJ2-1
CDR3 protein: CASTRGLAGEGEQFF
CDR3 DNA: TGTGCCAGCACTAGGGGACTAGCGGGAGAGGGTGAGCAGTTCTTC

D gene: -
V gene: TRBV20-1
clone size: -
J gene: TRBJ1-5
CDR3 protein: CSASGAVNQPKHF
CDR3 DNA: TGCAGTGCTAGTGGTGCAGTCAATCAGCCCAAGCATTTT

D gene: -
V gene: TRBV2
clone size: once
J gene: TRBJ1-2
CDR3 protein: CASSLGKIYGYTF
CDR3 DNA: TGTGCCAGCAGCTTAGGTAAAATCTATGGCTACACCTTC

D gene: -
V gene: TRBV4-1
clone size: -
J gene: TRBJ1-5
CDR3 protein: CASSQILGQPQHF
CDR3 DNA: TGCGCCAGCAGTCAAATTTTGGGTCAGCCCCAGCATTTT

D gene: TRBD1
V gene: TRBV12-3/TRBV12-4
clone size: -
J gene: TRBJ1-1
CDR3 protein: CASSPDRGRENTEAFF
CDR3 DNA: TGTGCCAGCAGTCCAGACAGGGGGCGGGAGAACACTGAAGCTTTCTTT

D gene: -
V gene: TRBV27
clone size: few
J gene: TRBJ2-2
CDR3 protein: CASSFRNGELFF
CDR3 DNA: TGTGCCAGCAGTTTTAGGAACGGGGAGCTGTTTTTT

D gene: -
V gene: TRBV20-1
clone size: few
J gene: TRBJ2-7
CDR3 protein: CSADVPGLMSYEQYF
CDR3 DNA: TGCAGTGCTGACGTGCCGGGACTGATGTCCTACGAGCAGTACTTC

D gene: TRBD1
V gene: TRBV6-1
clone size: many
J gene: TRBJ1-1
CDR3 protein: CASSRTGEGTEAFF
CDR3 DNA: TGTGCCAGCAGCCGGACAGGGGAAGGCACTGAAGCTTTCTTT

D gene: -
V gene: TRBV2
clone size: -
J gene: TRBJ1-1
CDR3 protein: CASTLGEDTEAFF
CDR3 DNA: TGTGCCAGCACTCTAGGAGAGGACACTGAAGCTTTCTTT

D gene: TRBD1
V gene: TRBV10-3
clone size: few
J gene: TRBJ1-1
CDR3 protein: CAISEGGMNTEAFF
CDR3 DNA: TGTGCCATCAGTGAAGGGGGCATGAACACTGAAGCTTTCTTT

D gene: TRBD2
V gene: TRBV20-1
clone size: few
J gene: TRBJ2-7
CDR3 protein: CSADPGLAETYEQYF
CDR3 DNA: TGCAGTGCTGACCCGGGACTAGCGGAGACCTACGAGCAGTACTTC

D gene: -
V gene: TRBV7-2
clone size: -
J gene: TRBJ1-1
CDR3 protein: CASSLEAGYTEAFF
CDR3 DNA: TGTGCCAGCAGCTTAGAGGCAGGGTACACTGAAGCTTTCTTT

D gene: -
V gene: TRBV10-3
clone size: -
J gene: TRBJ2-1
CDR3 protein: CAISAPGTTYNEQFF
CDR3 DNA: TGTGCCATCAGTGCGCCGGGGACAACCTACAATGAGCAGTTCTTC

D gene: -
V gene: TRBV20-1
clone size: -
J gene: TRBJ2-2
CDR3 protein: CSARGPKRGELFF
CDR3 DNA: TGCAGTGCTAGGGGACCCAAAAGAGGGGAGCTGTTTTTT

D gene: TRBD1
V gene: TRBV10-3
clone size: -
J gene: TRBJ1-2
CDR3 protein: CAIGGQGKGYGYTF
CDR3 DNA: TGTGCCATCGGGGGACAGGGTAAAGGCTATGGCTACACCTTC

D gene: TRBD2
V gene: TRBV6-1
clone size: -
J gene: TRBJ2-1
CDR3 protein: CASTGGLAGFEQFF
CDR3 DNA: TGTGCCAGCACCGGAGGACTAGCGGGGTTTGAGCAGTTCTTC